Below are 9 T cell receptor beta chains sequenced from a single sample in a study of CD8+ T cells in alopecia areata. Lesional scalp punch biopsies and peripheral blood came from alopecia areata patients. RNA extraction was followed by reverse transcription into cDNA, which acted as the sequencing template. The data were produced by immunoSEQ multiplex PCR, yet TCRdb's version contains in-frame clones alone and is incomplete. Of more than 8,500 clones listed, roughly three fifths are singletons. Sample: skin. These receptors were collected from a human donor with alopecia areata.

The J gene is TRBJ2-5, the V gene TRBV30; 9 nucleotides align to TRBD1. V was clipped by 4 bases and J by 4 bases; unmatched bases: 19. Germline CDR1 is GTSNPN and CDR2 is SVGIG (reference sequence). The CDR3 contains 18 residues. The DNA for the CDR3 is TGTGCCTGGAAAACATTGGACAGGGGCGAGGTGAGGGGAGAGACCCAGTACTTC. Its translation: CAWKTLDRGEVRGETQYF.

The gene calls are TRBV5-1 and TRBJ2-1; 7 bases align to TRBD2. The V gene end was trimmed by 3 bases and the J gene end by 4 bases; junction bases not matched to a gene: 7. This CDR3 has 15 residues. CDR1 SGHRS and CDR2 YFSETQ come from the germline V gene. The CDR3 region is CASSWGAGPYNEQFF. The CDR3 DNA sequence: TGCGCCAGCAGCTGGGGAGCGGGGCCTTACAATGAGCAGTTCTTC.

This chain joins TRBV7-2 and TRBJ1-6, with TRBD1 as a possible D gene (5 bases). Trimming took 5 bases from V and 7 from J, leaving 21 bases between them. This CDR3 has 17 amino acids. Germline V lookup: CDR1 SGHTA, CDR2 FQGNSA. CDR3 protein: CASSPRGGATRNSPLHF. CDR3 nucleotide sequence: TGTGCCAGCAGCCCCCGAGGCGGGGCCACAAGGAATTCACCCCTCCACTTT.

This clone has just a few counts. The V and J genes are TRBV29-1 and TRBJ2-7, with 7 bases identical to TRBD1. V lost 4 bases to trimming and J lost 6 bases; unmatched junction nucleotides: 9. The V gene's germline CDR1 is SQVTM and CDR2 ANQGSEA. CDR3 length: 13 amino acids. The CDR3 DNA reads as TGCAGCGTTGCATATTCCTGGGACAGCGAGCAGTACTTC. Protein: CSVAYSWDSEQYF.

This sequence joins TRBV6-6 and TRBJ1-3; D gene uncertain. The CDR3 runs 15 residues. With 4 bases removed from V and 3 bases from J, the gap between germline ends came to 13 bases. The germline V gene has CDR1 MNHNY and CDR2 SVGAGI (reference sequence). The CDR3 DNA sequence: TGTGCCAGCAGTTCGGTTGGACTGAGTGGAAACACCATATATTTT. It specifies CASSSVGLSGNTIYF.

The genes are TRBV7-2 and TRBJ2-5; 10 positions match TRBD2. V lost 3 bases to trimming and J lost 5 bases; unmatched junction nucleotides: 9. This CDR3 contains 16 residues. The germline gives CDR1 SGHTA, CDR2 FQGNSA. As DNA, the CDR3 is TGTGCCAGCAGCTTCGGAGAGCGGGGGGGCCGTGAGACCCAGTACTTC. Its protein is CASSFGERGGRETQYF. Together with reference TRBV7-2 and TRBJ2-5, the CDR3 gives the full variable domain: GAGVSQSPSNKVTEKGKDVELRCDPISGHTALYWYRQSLGQGLEFLIYFQGNSAPDKSGLPSDRFSAERTGGSVSTLTIQRTQQEDSAVYLCASSFGERGGRETQYFGPGTRLLVL.

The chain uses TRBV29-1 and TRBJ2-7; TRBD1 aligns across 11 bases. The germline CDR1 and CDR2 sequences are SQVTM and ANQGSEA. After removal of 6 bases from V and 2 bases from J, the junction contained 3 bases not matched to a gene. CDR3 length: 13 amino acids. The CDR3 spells CSVPGQGAYEQYF. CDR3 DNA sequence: TGCAGCGTCCCGGGACAGGGGGCCTACGAGCAGTACTTC.

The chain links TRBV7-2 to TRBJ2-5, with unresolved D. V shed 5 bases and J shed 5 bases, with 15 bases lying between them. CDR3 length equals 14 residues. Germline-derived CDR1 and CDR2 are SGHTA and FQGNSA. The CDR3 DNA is TGTGCCAGCAGCCTTCGGTCGATGGGGGAGACCCAGTACTTC. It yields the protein CASSLRSMGETQYF.

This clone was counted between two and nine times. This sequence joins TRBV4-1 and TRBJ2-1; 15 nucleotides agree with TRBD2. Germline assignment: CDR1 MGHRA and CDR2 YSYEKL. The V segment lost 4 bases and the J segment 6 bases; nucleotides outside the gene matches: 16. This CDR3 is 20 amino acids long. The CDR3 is CASSPIGLAGGPSGFNEQFF. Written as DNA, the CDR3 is TGCGCCAGCAGCCCCATAGGACTAGCGGGAGGGCCCTCTGGGTTCAATGAGCAGTTCTTC.